A selection of T cell receptor beta chains follows, all from one sample in a study of human T cells and chemical hapten exposure. TCRdb itself ran the RACE reads through MiXCR, one entry per CDR3 protein. The data show approximately 84,000 distinct CDR3 sequences, with roughly 10% seen just once and approximately 2.5% held by the top ten. The starting material was whole blood, obtained in connection with sensitization to the hapten diphenylcyclopropenone (DPC). The receptors originated from a woman aged 25 to 39 with alopecia areata. Some clones in this sample may be carry-over from other donors' samples. Each CDR3 is given with its conserved first and last residue. D genes are given only for firm matches. Clone size is given for some rows only: seen once, a few or many times, or a class if the clone is expanded.

size	V	D	J	DNA	CDR3
many	TRBV5-4	-	TRBJ2-7	TGTGCCAGCAGCTTCGGGCAGGGGGGCGAGCAGTACTTC	CASSFGQGGEQYF
-	TRBV30	TRBD1	TRBJ1-4	TGTGCCTGGAGTAGTAGGACAGGGGGTGAAAAACTGTTTTTT	CAWSSRTGGEKLFF
few	TRBV9	TRBD1	TRBJ2-7	TGTGCCAGCAGCGGCCGGGACAGCTCCTACGAGCAGTACTTC	CASSGRDSSYEQYF
many	TRBV5-1	TRBD1	TRBJ1-4	TGCGCCAGCAGCCCGGACAGGGGGAATGAAAAACTGTTTTTT	CASSPDRGNEKLFF
-	TRBV11-2	TRBD2	TRBJ2-3	TGTGCCAGCAGCATGAGACAGGGCCTAGCGGGGGTCACAGATACGCAGTATTTT	CASSMRQGLAGVTDTQYF
many	TRBV7-2	-	TRBJ2-3	TGTGCCAGCAGCGCACCCAACACAGATACGCAGTATTTT	CASSAPNTDTQYF
-	TRBV13	TRBD2	TRBJ2-3	TGTGCCAGCAGCCCAAGCGGGGGATGGATTGGTACGCAGTATTTT	CASSPSGGWIGTQYF
many	TRBV5-1	-	TRBJ2-5	TGCGCCAGCAGTGGTAGCGGAACCCAAGAGACCCAGTACTTC	CASSGSGTQETQYF
many	TRBV6-5	-	TRBJ1-3	TGTGCCACTCAATCCGACAGGATCTCCAGGGAAGACTCTGGAAACACCATATATTTT	CATQSDRISREDSGNTIYF
many	TRBV12-3/TRBV12-4	-	TRBJ1-2	TGTGCCAGCAGTTTATATGAGGGTAGCTATGGCTACACCTTC	CASSLYEGSYGYTF
many	TRBV20-1	-	TRBJ1-5	TGCAGTGCTAGAGAAGGGGCTCAGCCCCAGCATTTT	CSAREGAQPQHF
-	TRBV6-5	TRBD1	TRBJ2-7	TGTGCCAGCAGTTACTCAAAGGGCAGGGGGAACTACGAGCAGTACTTC	CASSYSKGRGNYEQYF
-	TRBV4-3	TRBD2	TRBJ2-3	TGCGCCAGCAGCCAGGTCTGGACTAGCGGGGGAATTAGGACAGATACGCAGTATTTT	CASSQVWTSGGIRTDTQYF
-	TRBV10-1	-	TRBJ1-1	TGCGCCAGCAGTGAGAGAAGAGACACTGAAGCTTTCTTT	CASSERRDTEAFF
many	TRBV6-5	-	TRBJ2-4	TGTGCCAGCCGAGGGGGGGCCGGAAACATTCAGTACTTC	CASRGGAGNIQYF
-	TRBV5-1	-	TRBJ2-5	TGCGCCAGCAGCTTGGAGTCGGAGACCCAGTACTTC	CASSLESETQYF
-	TRBV29-1	TRBD1	TRBJ1-2	TGCAGCTCAAAGACAGGGGCCTATGGCTACACCTTC	CSSKTGAYGYTF
-	TRBV6-2/TRBV6-3	-	TRBJ1-6	TGTGCCAGCAGCTTAATCAACCCACAGGCAGATAATTCACCCCTCCACTTT	CASSLINPQADNSPLHF
-	TRBV18	TRBD1	TRBJ1-5	TGTGCCAGCTCACCTGGACAGGGAGTTCAGCCCCAGCATTTT	CASSPGQGVQPQHF
-	TRBV28	-	TRBJ1-1	TGTCCCAGCAGTTTGGGGGGCTGGAACACTGAAGCTTTCTTT	CPSSLGGWNTEAFF
many	TRBV20-1	-	TRBJ2-2	TGCAGTGCTAGAGACCACTCTCTTGGTACTAACACCGGGGAGCTGTTTTTT	CSARDHSLGTNTGELFF
many	TRBV28	-	TRBJ1-5	TGTGCCAGCAGTTTGGGAGGGCCCGTAACTAGCAATCAGCCCCAGCATTTT	CASSLGGPVTSNQPQHF
many	TRBV18	-	TRBJ1-1	TGTGCCAGCTCGCAACGGGAAGGGAACACTGAAGCTTTCTTT	CASSQREGNTEAFF
many	TRBV3-1	-	TRBJ1-1	TGTGCCAGCAGCCAAGATATACGGGAAGCTTTCTTT	CASSQDIREAFF
few	TRBV12-3/TRBV12-4	-	TRBJ1-2	TGTGCCAGCAGTTATCCGGGTAACTATGGCTACACCTTC	CASSYPGNYGYTF
-	TRBV7-2	-	TRBJ2-1	TGTGCCAGCAGCTTAGATGCCCCAGGGCTGCCAAACAATGAGCAGTTCTTC	CASSLDAPGLPNNEQFF
many	TRBV7-2	-	TRBJ1-1	TGTGCCAGCAGCTTAGGTCCGGGGGCTTTCTTT	CASSLGPGAFF
many	TRBV5-1	-	TRBJ2-7	TGCGCCAGCAGCTTGGACAGCCCATCCTACGAGCAGTACTTC	CASSLDSPSYEQYF
-	TRBV12-3/TRBV12-4	-	TRBJ2-6	TGTGCCAGCAGTTGGCGGAGCTCTGGGGCCAACGTCCTGACTTTC	CASSWRSSGANVLTF
few	TRBV19	TRBD2	TRBJ2-5	TGTGCCAGTAGTACGAATGGACTAGCGGGAGCTCAAGAGACCCAGTACTTC	CASSTNGLAGAQETQYF
-	TRBV5-5	-	TRBJ2-6	TGTGCCAGCAGCCGGACCCCTTCTGGGGCCAACGTCCTGACTTTC	CASSRTPSGANVLTF
many	TRBV12-3/TRBV12-4	TRBD1	TRBJ1-2	TGTGCCAGCAGAGGACAGGGGGAAAACTATGGCTACACCTTC	CASRGQGENYGYTF
few	TRBV30	-	TRBJ1-1	TGTGCCTGGAGGAGCCGAGCAGGAGGAAATGAAGCTTTCTTT	CAWRSRAGGNEAFF
few	TRBV29-1	-	TRBJ2-3	TGCAGCGTTGAAGATCGGTTCCCCGCTTTT	CSVEDRFPAF
few	TRBV5-1	TRBD2	TRBJ2-2	TGCGCCAGCAGCCGGACTAGCGGGAGAGGTACCGGGGAGCTGTTTTTT	CASSRTSGRGTGELFF
many	TRBV6-5	TRBD1	TRBJ2-7	TGTGCCAGCAGTACCGGACAGGTCGCCTACGAGCAGTACTTC	CASSTGQVAYEQYF
many	TRBV29-1	TRBD1	TRBJ1-1	TGCAGCGTTGAAGGGGAGGGGGCATCTGAAGCTTTCTTT	CSVEGEGASEAFF
many	TRBV9	-	TRBJ2-2	TGTGCCAGCAGCGTCTCAATAACCGGGGAGCTGTTTTTT	CASSVSITGELFF
-	TRBV28	-	TRBJ1-4	TGTGCCAGCAGCCAGGGACGGCGTAATGAAAAACTGTTTTTT	CASSQGRRNEKLFF
few	TRBV20-1	-	TRBJ1-5	TGCAGTGCTACCCGGACATCGGTAACCAATCAGCCCCAGCATTTT	CSATRTSVTNQPQHF
many	TRBV7-3	TRBD2	TRBJ2-3	TGTGCCAGCAGCCCCTCCGGGACTAGCGGGGGTCGGGATACGCAGTATTTT	CASSPSGTSGGRDTQYF
many	TRBV7-6	-	TRBJ2-5	TGTGCCAGCAGCTTAGTAGCCGCAGCACAAGAGACCCAGTACTTC	CASSLVAAAQETQYF